This T cell receptor (beta chain) was captured by sequencing in a study of cytomegalovirus exposure and HLA in healthy donors. Study-wide results and limits: Some V segments could not be told apart, so they were left out, TRBV6-2 and TRBV6-3 among them.

The PCR used 60 Vbeta and 13 Jbeta primers. The protocol was immunoSEQ multiplex PCR, while the TCRdb copy is restricted to in-frame clones and leaves out a portion. The table has 150,000 to 250,000 clones, roughly 79% seen once. V lost 4 bases and J 7 bases, leaving 20 bases between the germline ends. The CDR3 is made up of 16 amino acids. Germline CDR1 and CDR2: MNHNS and SASEGT. As to this clone: Its antigen is currently unknown.

The sequenced sample was PBMCs. The chain uses TRBV6-1 and TRBJ1-5; D gene uncertain. This clonotype was sampled from a man younger than 45 in good health and CMV-seronegative. CDR3 residues: CASSGNGNQWGQPQHF. The CDR3 DNA is TGTGCCAGCAGTGGGAACGGGAATCAATGGGGACAGCCCCAGCATTTT.